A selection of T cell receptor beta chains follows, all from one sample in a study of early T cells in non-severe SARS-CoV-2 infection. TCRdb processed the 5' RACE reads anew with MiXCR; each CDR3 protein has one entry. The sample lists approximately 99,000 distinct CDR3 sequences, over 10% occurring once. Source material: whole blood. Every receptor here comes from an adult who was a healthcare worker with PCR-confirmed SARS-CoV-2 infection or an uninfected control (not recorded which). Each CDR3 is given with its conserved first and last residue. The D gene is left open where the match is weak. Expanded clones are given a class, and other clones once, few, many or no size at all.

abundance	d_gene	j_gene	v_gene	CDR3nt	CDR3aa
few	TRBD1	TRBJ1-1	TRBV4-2	TGTGCCAGCAGCCAAGATTTTGGGGACAGTGAAGCTTTCTTT	CASSQDFGDSEAFF
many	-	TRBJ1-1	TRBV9	TGTGCCAGCAGCCCGATTCCATGGGACACTGAAGCTTTCTTT	CASSPIPWDTEAFF
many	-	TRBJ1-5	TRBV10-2	TGCGCCAGCAGTGCTAGTGGGACATATCAGCCCCAGCATTTT	CASSASGTYQPQHF
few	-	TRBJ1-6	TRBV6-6	TGTGCCAGCATTCAGGGCTATTCACCCCTCCACTTT	CASIQGYSPLHF
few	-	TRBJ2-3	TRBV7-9	TGTGCCAGGTCGGCTCTAACCTACACAGATACGCAGTATTTT	CARSALTYTDTQYF
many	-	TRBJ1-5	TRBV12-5	TGTGCTAGTGGTTTGGCCCAGAAGGAGGGGCGGTTACCCCAGCATTTT	CASGLAQKEGRLPQHF
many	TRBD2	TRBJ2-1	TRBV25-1	TGTGCCAGCAGTGAATATGGGGGACTAGCGGGAGAGGAGCAGTTCTTC	CASSEYGGLAGEEQFF
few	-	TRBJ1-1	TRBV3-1	TGTGCCAGCAGCCCCCTATTGAACACTGAAGCTTTCTTT	CASSPLLNTEAFF
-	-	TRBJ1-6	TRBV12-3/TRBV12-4	TGTGCCAGCCGGCAACTGGTCTCACCCCTCCACTTT	CASRQLVSPLHF
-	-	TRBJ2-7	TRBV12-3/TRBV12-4	TGTGCCAGCAGTTTAAGTGGGCACCATTACTCCTACGAGCAGTACTTC	CASSLSGHHYSYEQYF
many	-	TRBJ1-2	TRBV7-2	TGTGCCAGCAGCCCGACCCGGAGGCAGAATGGCTACACCTTC	CASSPTRRQNGYTF
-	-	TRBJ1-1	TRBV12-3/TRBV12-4	TGTGCCAGCAGTCGCGCGGGGGGGGCCACTGAAGCTTTCTTT	CASSRAGGATEAFF
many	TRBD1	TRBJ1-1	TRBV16	TGTGCCAGCAGCGGGACAGGGGGCTGGTACACTGAAGCTTTCTTT	CASSGTGGWYTEAFF
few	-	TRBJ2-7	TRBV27	TGTGCCAGCAGTTTGGGGCTAGGCTACGAGCAGTACTTC	CASSLGLGYEQYF
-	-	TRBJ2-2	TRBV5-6	TGTGCCAGCAGCTTTCCCCCCCGGGGGGCCCCCCTGGAGCTGTTTTTT	CASSFPPRGAPLELFF
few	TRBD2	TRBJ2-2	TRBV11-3	TGTGCCAGCAGCCGTGGACTAGCGGCAACCGGGGAGCTGTTTTTT	CASSRGLAATGELFF
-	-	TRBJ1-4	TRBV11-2	TGTGCCAGCAGCGAAAATGAAAAACTGTTTTTT	CASSENEKLFF
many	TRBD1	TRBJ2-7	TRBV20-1	TGCAGTGCTAGAGAGGGGACAGCCTACGAGCAGTACTTC	CSAREGTAYEQYF
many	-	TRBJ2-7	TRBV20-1	TGCAGTGCTAGAGACCCGGTCGGGGGTGGGGTAGGCGAGCAGTACTTC	CSARDPVGGGVGEQYF
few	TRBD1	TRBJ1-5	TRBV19	TGTGCCAGTAGTAACAGGGGCGTCAATCAGCCCCAGCATTTT	CASSNRGVNQPQHF
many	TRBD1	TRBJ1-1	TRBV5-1	TGCGCCAGCAGTCCGGGAGGGACAGGACGAAGAACTGAAGCTTTCTTT	CASSPGGTGRRTEAFF
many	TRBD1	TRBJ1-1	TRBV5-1	TGCGCCAGCATCGATCGACAGGGCCCGAACACTGAAGCTTTCTTT	CASIDRQGPNTEAFF
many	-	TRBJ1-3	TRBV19	TGTGCCAGTAGACCGAGCTCTGGAAACACCATATATTTT	CASRPSSGNTIYF
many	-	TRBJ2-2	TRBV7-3	TGTGCCAGCAGCCCTCCCGGCCTGGACACCGGGGAGCTGTTTTTT	CASSPPGLDTGELFF
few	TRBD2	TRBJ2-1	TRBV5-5	TGTGCCAGCAGCTTGGAAATAGCGGGAGGGAGAAGTTCCTACAATGAGCAGTTCTTC	CASSLEIAGGRSSYNEQFF
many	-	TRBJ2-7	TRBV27	TGTGCCAGCAGTCCGGGGAGCTCCTACGAGCAGTACTTC	CASSPGSSYEQYF